Reported below is one T cell receptor beta chain. As yet, its antigen is unknown. This specimen comes from a study of T cells after yellow fever vaccination. Study-wide results and limits: Clones that expanded after primary vaccination mostly reappeared after the booster (roughly 95% CD4, about 89% CD8). It was a weaker secondary response, yet one that peaked faster, at day 5 versus 15.

A process of 5'RACE template switching, which added a universal primer site and UMIs, was used to make TCR cDNA. TCRdb fed the 5' RACE reads into MiXCR, producing one record per CDR3 protein. This sample has 200,000 to 250,000 distinct CDR3 sequences, with 6.9% found just once. V was cut by 2 bases and J by 1 base, with 7 bases left in between. Germline values: CDR1 SGHDT, CDR2 YYEEEE. The CDR3 length is 14 residues. The gene calls are TRBV5-6 and TRBJ1-5, with a tentative D call TRBD1 (6 bases). This TCR derives from a man aged 30 to 45 who received the YFV17D yellow fever vaccine. This specimen was CD4+ T cells sorted from PBMCs, taken 15 days after the yellow fever booster vaccination. The CDR3 DNA reads as TGTGCCAGCAGCTTCACAGGGAGCAATCAGCCCCAGCATTTT. Translating it yields CASSFTGSNQPQHF.